This T cell receptor beta chain derives from a study of T cells in Graves' hyperthyroidism and ophthalmopathy. The CDR3 regions of TCR beta were amplified from RNA transcripts. A first-round RT-PCR of the TCR CDR3 used the HTBI primer set. TCRdb used MiXCR to reprocess the multiplex PCR reads, holding one entry per CDR3 protein. Of about 260,000 distinct CDR3 sequences in the sample, 16% were seen once. This clonotype was found many times. The sequencing input was blood. This TCR came from a young woman with Graves' ophthalmopathy.

CDR3 sequence: CASSLITGVYNEQFF. CDR3 in DNA: TGCGCCAGCAGCTTGATAACAGGGGTCTACAATGAGCAGTTCTTC. V is TRBV5-1 and J is TRBJ2-1; 7 bases are a match to TRBD1. The CDR3 is 15 residues long. CDR1 and CDR2 (germline): SGHRS, YFSETQ. V lost 1 base to trimming and J lost 3 bases; unmatched junction nucleotides: 4.